This T cell receptor (beta chain) was recorded in a study of PD-1 blockade in classical Hodgkin lymphoma. Overall study results and limits: In CD4+ cells, TCR diversity went up significantly by C4D1, but in CD8+ cells it did not. Before treatment, complete responders showed about the same diversity as newly diagnosed patients. Healthy donors reportedly exceeded newly diagnosed patients in baseline TCR diversity.

Sequencing used immunoSEQ multiplex PCR; TCRdb keeps in-frame clones, though not all of them. The sample has approximately 89,000 clones, 65% to 85% seen once; the top ten hold 12%. With no exception, relapse followed autologous stem cell transplantation in all patients, and brentuximab vedotin exposure varied. Complete response, partial response or progressive disease was recorded as best response. In the case of this clone: Its antigen is unknown.

Trimming shortened V by 6 bases and J by 0 bases, and 13 bases separated the two germline ends. Germline V CDR1 and CDR2: SGHDT, YYEEEE. CDR3 length: 15 amino acids. This TCR was sampled from a human donor with classical Hodgkin lymphoma. This sequence joins TRBV5-6 and TRBJ2-1; D not certain. Sequenced material: peripheral blood mononuclear cells (PBMCs), taken at baseline. The CDR3: CASTPWGPSYNEQFF. In DNA, the CDR3 is TGTGCCAGCACCCCGTGGGGTCCCTCCTACAATGAGCAGTTCTTC.